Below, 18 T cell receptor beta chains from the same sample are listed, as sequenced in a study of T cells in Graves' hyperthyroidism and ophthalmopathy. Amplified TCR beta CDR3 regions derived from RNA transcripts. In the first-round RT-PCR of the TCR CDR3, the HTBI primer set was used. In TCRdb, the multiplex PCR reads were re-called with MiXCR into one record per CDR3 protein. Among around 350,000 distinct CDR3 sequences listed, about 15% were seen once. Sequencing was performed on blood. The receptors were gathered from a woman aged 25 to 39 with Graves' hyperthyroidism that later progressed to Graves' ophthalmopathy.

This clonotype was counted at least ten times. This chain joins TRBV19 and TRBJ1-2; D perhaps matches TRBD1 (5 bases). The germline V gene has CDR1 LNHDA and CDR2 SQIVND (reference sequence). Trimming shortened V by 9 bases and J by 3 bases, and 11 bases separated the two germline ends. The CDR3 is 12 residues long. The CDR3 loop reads CASQGEDYGYTF. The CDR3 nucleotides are TGTGCCAGCCAAGGGGAGGACTATGGCTACACCTTC. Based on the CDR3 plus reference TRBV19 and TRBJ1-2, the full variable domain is DGGITQSPKYLFRKEGQNVTLSCEQNLNHDAMYWYRQDPGQGLRLIYYSQIVNDFQKGDIAEGYSVSREKKESFPLTVTSAQKNPTAFYLCASQGEDYGYTFGSGTRLTVV.

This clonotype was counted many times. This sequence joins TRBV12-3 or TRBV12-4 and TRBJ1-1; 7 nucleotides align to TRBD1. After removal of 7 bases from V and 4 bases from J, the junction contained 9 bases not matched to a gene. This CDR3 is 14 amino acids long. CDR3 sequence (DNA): TGTGCCAGCATCCTGACAGGGCGAGGCACTGAAGCTTTCTTT. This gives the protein CASILTGRGTEAFF.

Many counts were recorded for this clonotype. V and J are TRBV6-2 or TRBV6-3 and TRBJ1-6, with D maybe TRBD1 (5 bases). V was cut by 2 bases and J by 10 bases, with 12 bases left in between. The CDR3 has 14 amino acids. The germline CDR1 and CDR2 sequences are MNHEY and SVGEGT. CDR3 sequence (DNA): TGTGCCAGCAGTTACCAGGGCAGACGGTCACCCCTCCACTTT. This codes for CASSYQGRRSPLHF.

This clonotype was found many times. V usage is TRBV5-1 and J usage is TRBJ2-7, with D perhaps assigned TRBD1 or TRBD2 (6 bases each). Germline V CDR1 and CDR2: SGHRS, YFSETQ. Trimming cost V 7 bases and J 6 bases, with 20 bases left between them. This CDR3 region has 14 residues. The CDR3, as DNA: TGCGCCAGCGGCCACGAGGGGGGTCTGGGCGAGCAGTACTTC. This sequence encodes CASGHEGGLGEQYF.

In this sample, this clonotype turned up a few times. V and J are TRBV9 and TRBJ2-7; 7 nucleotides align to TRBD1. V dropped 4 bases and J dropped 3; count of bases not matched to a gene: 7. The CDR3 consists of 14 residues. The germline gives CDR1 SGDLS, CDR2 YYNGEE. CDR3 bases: TGTGCCAGCAGCCCAGGGGACAGCAACTACGAGCAGTACTTC. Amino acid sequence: CASSPGDSNYEQYF.

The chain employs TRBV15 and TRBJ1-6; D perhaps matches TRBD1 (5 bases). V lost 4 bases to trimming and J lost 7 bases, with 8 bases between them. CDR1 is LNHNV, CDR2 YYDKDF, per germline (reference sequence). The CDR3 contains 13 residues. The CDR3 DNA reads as TGTGCCACCAGCATACGACAGAATTCACCCCTCCACTTT. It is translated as CATSIRQNSPLHF.

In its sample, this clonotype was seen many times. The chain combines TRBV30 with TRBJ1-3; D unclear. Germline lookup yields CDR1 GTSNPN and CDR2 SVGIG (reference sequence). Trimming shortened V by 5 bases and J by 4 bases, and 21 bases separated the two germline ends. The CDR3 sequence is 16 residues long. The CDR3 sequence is CAWAGRDGPRGNTIYF. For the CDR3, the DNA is TGTGCCTGGGCCGGCCGAGACGGCCCTAGGGGAAACACCATATATTTT.

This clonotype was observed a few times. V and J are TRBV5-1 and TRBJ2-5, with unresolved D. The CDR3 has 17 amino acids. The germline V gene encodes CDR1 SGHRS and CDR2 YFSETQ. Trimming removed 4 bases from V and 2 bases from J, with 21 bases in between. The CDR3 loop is CASSLRSLRVSQETQYF. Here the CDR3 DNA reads TGCGCCAGCAGCCTGAGGTCCCTCCGGGTTTCGCAAGAGACCCAGTACTTC.

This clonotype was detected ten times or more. The CDR3 region is CASSEGQTTGYTQYF. The CDR3, as DNA: TGTGCCAGCAGTGAAGGACAGACGACGGGGTATACGCAGTATTTT. The chain carries TRBV6-1 and TRBJ2-3, with D perhaps TRBD1 or TRBD2 (5 bases each). Per germline, CDR1 MNHNS and CDR2 SASEGT. The CDR3 sequence is 15 residues long. V was clipped by 1 base and J by 7 bases, with 15 bases between them.

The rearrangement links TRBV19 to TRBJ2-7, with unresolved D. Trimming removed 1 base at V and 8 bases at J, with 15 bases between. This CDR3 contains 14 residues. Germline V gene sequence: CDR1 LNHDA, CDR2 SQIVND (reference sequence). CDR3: CASSIVFGGYQQYF. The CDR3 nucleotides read TGTGCCAGTAGTATAGTATTTGGCGGTTATCAGCAGTACTTC. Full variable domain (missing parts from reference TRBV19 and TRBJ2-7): DGGITQSPKYLFRKEGQNVTLSCEQNLNHDAMYWYRQDPGQGLRLIYYSQIVNDFQKGDIAEGYSVSREKKESFPLTVTSAQKNPTAFYLCASSIVFGGYQQYFGPGTRLTVT.

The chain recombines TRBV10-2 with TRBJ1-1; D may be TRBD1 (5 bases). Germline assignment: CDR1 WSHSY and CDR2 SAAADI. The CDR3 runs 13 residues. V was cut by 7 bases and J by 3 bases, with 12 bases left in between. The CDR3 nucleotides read TGCGCCAGCATTCAGGGAGGGGACACTGAAGCTTTCTTT. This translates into CASIQGGDTEAFF.

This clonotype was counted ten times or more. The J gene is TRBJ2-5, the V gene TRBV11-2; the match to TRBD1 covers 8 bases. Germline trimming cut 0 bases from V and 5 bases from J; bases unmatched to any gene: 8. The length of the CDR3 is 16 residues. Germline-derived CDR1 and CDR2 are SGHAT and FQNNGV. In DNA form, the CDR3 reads TGTGCCAGCAGCTTAGAACCAGGGGGCACCTGGGAGACCCAGTACTTC. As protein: CASSLEPGGTWETQYF.

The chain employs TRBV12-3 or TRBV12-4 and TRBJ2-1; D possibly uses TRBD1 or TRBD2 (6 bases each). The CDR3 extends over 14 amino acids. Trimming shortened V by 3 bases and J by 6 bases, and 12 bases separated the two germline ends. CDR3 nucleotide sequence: TGTGCCAGCAGTTTGCGCGGAGGGGGCAATGAGCAGTTCTTC. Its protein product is CASSLRGGGNEQFF.

CDR3 region: CASSFIRGQAFF. Written as DNA, the CDR3 is TGCGCCAGCAGCTTCATAAGGGGGCAAGCTTTCTTT. This chain connects TRBV5-1 to TRBJ1-1; 7 nucleotides agree with TRBD1. The germline V gene has CDR1 SGHRS and CDR2 YFSETQ. The CDR3 has 12 residues. Trimming removed 2 bases from V and 9 bases from J; junction bases left unmatched: 4.

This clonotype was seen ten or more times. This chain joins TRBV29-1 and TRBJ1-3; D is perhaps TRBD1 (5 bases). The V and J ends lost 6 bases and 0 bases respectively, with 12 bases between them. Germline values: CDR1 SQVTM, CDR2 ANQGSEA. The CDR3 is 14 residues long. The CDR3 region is CSVGLTSSGNTIYF. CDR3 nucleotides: TGCAGCGTGGGACTAACGAGCTCTGGAAACACCATATATTTT.

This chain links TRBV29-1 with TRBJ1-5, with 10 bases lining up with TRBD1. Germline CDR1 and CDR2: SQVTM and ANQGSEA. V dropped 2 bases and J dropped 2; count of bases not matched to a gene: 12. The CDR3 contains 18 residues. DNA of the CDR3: TGCAGCGTTGAACCCGGGACAGGGGATGAGGGGGGCAATCAGCCCCAGCATTTT. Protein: CSVEPGTGDEGGNQPQHF. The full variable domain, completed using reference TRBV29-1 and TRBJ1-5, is SAVISQKPSRDICQRGTSLTIQCQVDSQVTMMFWYRQQPGQSLTLIATANQGSEATYESGFVIDKFPISRPNLTFSTLTVSNMSPEDSSIYLCSVEPGTGDEGGNQPQHFGDGTRLSIL.

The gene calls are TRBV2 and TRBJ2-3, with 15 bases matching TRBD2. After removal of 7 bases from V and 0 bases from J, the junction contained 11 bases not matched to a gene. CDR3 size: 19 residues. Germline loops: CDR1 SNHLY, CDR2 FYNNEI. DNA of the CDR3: TGTGCCAGCACCGGGACTAGCGGGAGGCGAAGAGGTAGCACAGATACGCAGTATTTT. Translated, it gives CASTGTSGRRRGSTDTQYF.

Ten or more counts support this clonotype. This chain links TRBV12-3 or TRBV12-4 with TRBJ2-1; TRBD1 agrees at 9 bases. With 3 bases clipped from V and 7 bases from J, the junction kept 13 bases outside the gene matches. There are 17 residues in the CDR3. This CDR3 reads CASSLDAGQGFKNEQFF. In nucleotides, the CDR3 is TGTGCCAGCAGTTTGGACGCGGGACAGGGTTTTAAGAATGAGCAGTTCTTC.